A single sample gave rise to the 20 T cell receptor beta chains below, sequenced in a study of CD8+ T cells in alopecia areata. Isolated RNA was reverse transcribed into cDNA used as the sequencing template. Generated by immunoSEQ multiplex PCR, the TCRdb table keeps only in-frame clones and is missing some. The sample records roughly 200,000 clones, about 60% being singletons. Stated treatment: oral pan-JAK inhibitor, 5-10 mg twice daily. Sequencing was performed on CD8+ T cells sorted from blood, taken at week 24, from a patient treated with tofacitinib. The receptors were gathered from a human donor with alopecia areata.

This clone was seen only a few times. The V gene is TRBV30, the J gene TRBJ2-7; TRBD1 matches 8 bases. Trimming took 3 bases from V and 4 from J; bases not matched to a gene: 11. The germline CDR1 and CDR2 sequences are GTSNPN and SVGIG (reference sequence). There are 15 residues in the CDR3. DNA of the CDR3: TGTGCCTGGAGCGGATCGGGACAGGACTTGTACGAGCAGTACTTC. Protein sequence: CAWSGSGQDLYEQYF.

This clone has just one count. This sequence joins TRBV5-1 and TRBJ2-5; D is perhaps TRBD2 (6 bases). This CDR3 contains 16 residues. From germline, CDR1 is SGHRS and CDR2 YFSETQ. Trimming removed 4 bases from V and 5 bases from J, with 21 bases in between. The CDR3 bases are TGCGCCAGCAGCGCCGGGGACTTCACAAATTCGGAGACCCAGTACTTC. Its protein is CASSAGDFTNSETQYF. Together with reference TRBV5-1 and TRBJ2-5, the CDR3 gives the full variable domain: KAGVTQTPRYLIKTRGQQVTLSCSPISGHRSVSWYQQTPGQGLQFLFEYFSETQRNKGNFPGRFSGRQFSNSRSEMNVSTLELGDSALYLCASSAGDFTNSETQYFGPGTRLLVL.

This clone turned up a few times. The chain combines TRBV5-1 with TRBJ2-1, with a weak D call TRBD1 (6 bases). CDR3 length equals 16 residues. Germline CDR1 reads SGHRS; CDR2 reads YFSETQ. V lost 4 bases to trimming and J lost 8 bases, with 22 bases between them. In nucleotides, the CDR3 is TGCGCCAGCAGCGGAGGCACAGGGTTGGGGAATCATGAGCAGTTCTTC. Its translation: CASSGGTGLGNHEQFF.

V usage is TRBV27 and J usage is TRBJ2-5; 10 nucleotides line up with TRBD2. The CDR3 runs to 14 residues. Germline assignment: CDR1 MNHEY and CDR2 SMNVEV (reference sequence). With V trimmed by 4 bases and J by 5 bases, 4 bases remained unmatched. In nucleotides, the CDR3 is TGTGCCAGCAGTTGGTCGACTAGCGGGGAGACCCAGTACTTC. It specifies CASSWSTSGETQYF.

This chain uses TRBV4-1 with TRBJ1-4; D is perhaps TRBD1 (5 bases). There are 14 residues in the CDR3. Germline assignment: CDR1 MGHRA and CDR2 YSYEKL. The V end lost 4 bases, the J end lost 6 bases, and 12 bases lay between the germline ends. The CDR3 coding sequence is TGCGCCAGCAGCCTGATCCGGGGGTATGAAAAACTGTTTTTT. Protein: CASSLIRGYEKLFF.

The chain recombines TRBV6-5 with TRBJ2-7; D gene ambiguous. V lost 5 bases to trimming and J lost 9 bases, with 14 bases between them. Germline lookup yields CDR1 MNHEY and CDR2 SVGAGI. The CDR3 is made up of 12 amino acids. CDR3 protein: CASSPDRWGQYF. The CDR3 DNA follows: TGTGCCAGCAGTCCGGACCGCTGGGGGCAGTACTTC.

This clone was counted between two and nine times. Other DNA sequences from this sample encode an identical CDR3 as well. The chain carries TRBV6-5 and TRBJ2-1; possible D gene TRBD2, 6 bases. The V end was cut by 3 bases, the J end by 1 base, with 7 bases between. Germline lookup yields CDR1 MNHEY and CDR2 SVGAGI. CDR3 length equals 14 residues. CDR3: CASSYGGSYNEQFF. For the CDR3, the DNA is TGTGCCAGCAGTTATGGGGGGTCCTACAATGAGCAGTTCTTC.

As DNA, the CDR3 is TGTGCCAGCAGCCTAACTAGCGGGGGGGCAATGGCCGATACGCAGTATTTT. Translation gives CASSLTSGGAMADTQYF. The J gene is TRBJ2-3, the V gene TRBV4-2; 13 bases are shared with TRBD2. J was trimmed by 6 bases and V by 4 bases; bases with no gene match: 10. The CDR3 loop spans 17 amino acids. CDR1 and CDR2 (germline): LGHNA, YNFKEQ.

CDR3 coding DNA: TGTGCCAGTACGGACTTGGGGGTAGGGACCCAGTACTTC. Translation: CASTDLGVGTQYF. This sequence joins TRBV27 and TRBJ2-5; the D gene could be TRBD1 or TRBD2 (5 bases each). CDR3 length: 13 amino acids. V lost 9 bases and J lost 7, with 18 bases in between. Germline V gene sequence: CDR1 MNHEY, CDR2 SMNVEV (reference sequence).

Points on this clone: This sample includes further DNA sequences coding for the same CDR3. This CDR3 is CASSYSTGYEQYF. In DNA, the CDR3 is TGTGCCAGCAGTTACTCTACGGGATACGAGCAGTACTTC. The chain employs TRBV6-5 and TRBJ2-7, with D possibly matching TRBD2 (5 bases). Trimming shortened V by 0 bases and J by 4 bases, and 7 bases separated the two germline ends. CDR1 is MNHEY, CDR2 SVGAGI, per germline. This CDR3 spans 13 amino acids.

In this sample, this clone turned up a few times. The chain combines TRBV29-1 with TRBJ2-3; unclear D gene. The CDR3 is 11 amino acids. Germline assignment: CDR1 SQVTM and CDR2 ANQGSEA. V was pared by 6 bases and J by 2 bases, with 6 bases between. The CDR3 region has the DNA TGCAGCGTCTTCTACACAGATACGCAGTATTTT. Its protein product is CSVFYTDTQYF.

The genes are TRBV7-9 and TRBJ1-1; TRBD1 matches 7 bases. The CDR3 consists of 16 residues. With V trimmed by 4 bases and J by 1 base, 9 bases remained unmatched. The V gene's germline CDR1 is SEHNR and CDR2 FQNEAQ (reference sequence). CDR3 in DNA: TGTGCCAGCAGCTCACCCACAGGGGCCCCGAACACTGAAGCTTTCTTT. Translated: CASSSPTGAPNTEAFF.

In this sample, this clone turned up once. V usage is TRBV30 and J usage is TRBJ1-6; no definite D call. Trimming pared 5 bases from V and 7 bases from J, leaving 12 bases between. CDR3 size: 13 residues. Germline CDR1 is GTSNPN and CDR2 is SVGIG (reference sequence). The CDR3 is CAWGPGRNSPLHF. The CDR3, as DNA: TGTGCCTGGGGCCCGGGGAGAAATTCACCCCTCCACTTT. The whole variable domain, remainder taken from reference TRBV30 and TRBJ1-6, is SQTIHQWPATLVQPVGSPLSLECTVEGTSNPNLYWYRQAAGRGLQLLFYSVGIGQISSEVPQNLSASRPQDRQFILSSKKLLLSDSGFYLCAWGPGRNSPLHFGNGTRLTVT.

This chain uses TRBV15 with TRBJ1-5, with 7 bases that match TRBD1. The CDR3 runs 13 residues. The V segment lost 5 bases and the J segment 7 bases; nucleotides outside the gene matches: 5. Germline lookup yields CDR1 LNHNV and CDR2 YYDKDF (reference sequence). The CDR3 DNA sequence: TGTGCCACCAGCGACAGGGTTCACCAGCCCCAGCATTTT. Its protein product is CATSDRVHQPQHF.

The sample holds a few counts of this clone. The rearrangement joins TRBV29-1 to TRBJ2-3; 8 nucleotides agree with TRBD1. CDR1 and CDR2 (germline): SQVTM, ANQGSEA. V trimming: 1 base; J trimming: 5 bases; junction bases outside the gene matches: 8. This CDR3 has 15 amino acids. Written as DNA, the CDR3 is TGCAGCGTTGAAGGTATGCCAGGGGGCAGAGATACGCAGTATTTT. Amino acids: CSVEGMPGGRDTQYF.

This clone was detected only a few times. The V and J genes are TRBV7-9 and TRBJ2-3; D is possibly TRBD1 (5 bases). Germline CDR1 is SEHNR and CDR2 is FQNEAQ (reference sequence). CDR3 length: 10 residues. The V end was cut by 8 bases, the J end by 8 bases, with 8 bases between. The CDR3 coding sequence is TGTGCCAGCGGTAGGGGTACGCAGTATTTT. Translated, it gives CASGRGTQYF.

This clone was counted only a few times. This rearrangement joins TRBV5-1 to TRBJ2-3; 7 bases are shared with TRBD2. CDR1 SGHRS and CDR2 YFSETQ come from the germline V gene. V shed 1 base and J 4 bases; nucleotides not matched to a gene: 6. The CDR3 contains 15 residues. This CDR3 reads CASSLMRGSADTQYF. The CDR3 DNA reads TGCGCCAGCAGCTTGATGCGGGGGTCGGCAGATACGCAGTATTTT.

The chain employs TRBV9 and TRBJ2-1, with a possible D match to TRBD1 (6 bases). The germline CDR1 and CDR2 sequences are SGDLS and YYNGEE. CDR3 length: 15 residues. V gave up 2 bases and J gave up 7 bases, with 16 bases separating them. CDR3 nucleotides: TGTGCCAGCAGCGTGGACTCCAAGGGACAAAATGAGCAGTTCTTC. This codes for CASSVDSKGQNEQFF.

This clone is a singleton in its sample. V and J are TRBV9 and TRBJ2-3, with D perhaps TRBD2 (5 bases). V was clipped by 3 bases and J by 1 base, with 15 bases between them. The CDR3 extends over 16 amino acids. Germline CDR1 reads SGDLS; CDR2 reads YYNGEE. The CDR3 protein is CASSEGLAPRTDTQYF. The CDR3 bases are TGTGCCAGCAGCGAGGGCTTAGCGCCCCGCACAGATACGCAGTATTTT.

The CDR3 sequence is CASRPTGTSQETQYF. The CDR3 DNA is TGTGCCAGCAGACCAACCGGGACCTCCCAAGAGACCCAGTACTTC. The rearrangement links TRBV27 to TRBJ2-5; D tentatively reads TRBD1 or TRBD2 (5 bases each). Trimming stripped 6 bases from V and 1 base from J, with 15 bases between. CDR1 is MNHEY and CDR2 is SMNVEV in the germline V gene (reference sequence). The CDR3 runs 15 residues.